This T cell receptor (beta chain) was recorded in a study of control samples from healthy donors and cancer patients. The CDR3 covers 13 residues. Germline V lookup: CDR1 SGHNT, CDR2 YENEEA. The germline V and J ends were trimmed by 5 bases and 4 bases, with 11 bases remaining between them. TCRdb's copy holds only in-frame clones and misses some; the assay was immunoSEQ multiplex PCR. The sample has fewer than 200,000 clones, around 89% seen once. The rearrangement links TRBV11-3 to TRBJ2-5, with D perhaps matching TRBD1 or TRBD2 (5 bases each). The source of this sequence is a woman between 50 and 59 years old in good health. Sequencing was carried out using blood. The CDR3 here is CASSGGFGETQYF. The CDR3 nucleotides are TGTGCCAGCAGCGGGGGTTTCGGAGAGACCCAGTACTTC. Using reference TRBV11-3 and TRBJ2-5 for the parts outside the CDR3, the full variable domain is EAGVVQSPRYKIIEKKQPVAFWCNPISGHNTLYWYLQNLGQGPELLIRYENEEAVDDSQLPKDRFSAERLKGVDSTLKIQPAELGDSAVYLCASSGGFGETQYFGPGTRLLVL.